This entry is about one T cell receptor beta chain. Antigen unknown. The PCR was carried out with 60 Vbeta primers and 13 Jbeta primers. The protocol was immunoSEQ multiplex PCR, while the TCRdb copy is restricted to in-frame clones and leaves out a portion. This table has roughly 140,000 clones, almost 80% appearing once. The data stem from a study of cytomegalovirus exposure and HLA in healthy donors. Study background: The study's early data release held about 85 million unique TCRs from HLA-typed donors. Points from the study as a whole: Highly shared variants forming one cluster were likely a sequencing artifact. Some V segments could not be told apart, so they were left out, TRBV6-2 and TRBV6-3 among them. The authors later linked a missense DCLRE1C variant to TCR beta V- and J-gene trimming.

The CDR3 is 13 residues long. CDR1 and CDR2 (germline): GTSNPN, SVGIG (reference sequence). The V and J ends lost 5 bases and 2 bases, in that order; junction bases with no gene match: 6. The sequenced sample consisted of PBMCs. The gene calls are TRBV30 and TRBJ2-7, with TRBD1 matching over 7 bases. This receptor was identified in a male donor in good health and CMV-seronegative. The CDR3 is CAWSPGGPYEQYF. The CDR3 bases are TGTGCCTGGTCCCCAGGGGGACCCTACGAGCAGTACTTC.